These 9 T cell receptor beta chains share one sample of origin, sequenced in a study of T cell repertoires in cytomegalovirus infection. TCRdb re-analysed the reads in MiXCR, keeping a single row per CDR3 protein. The sample gives about 920,000 distinct CDR3 sequences, around 29% of which show up once; about 14% is in the top ten. These TCRs' antigens remain unknown. The specimen comprised cultured CD8+ T cells from PBMCs, sampled from culture after CMV antigen stimulation. The receptors stem from a human donor in good health (CMV status not recorded). Some clones in this sample may be carry-over from other donors' samples.

CDR3 sequence reads: CASSPSGGTQETQYF. The CDR3 DNA reads as TGTGCCAGCAGCCCTTCAGGCGGTACCCAAGAGACCCAGTACTTC. The chain combines TRBV7-3 with TRBJ2-5; D uncertain. This CDR3 is 15 amino acids long. The germline V and J ends were trimmed by 5 bases and 1 base, with 14 bases remaining between them. Germline-derived CDR1 and CDR2 are SGHTA and FQGTGA.

The CDR3 nucleotides read TGTGCCAGCAGCCCCGGGACTAGCGGGGGGGCTGGGGATACGCAGTATTTT. Protein product: CASSPGTSGGAGDTQYF. The chain carries TRBV7-6 and TRBJ2-3; TRBD2 agrees at 16 bases. From germline, CDR1 is SGHVS and CDR2 FNYEAQ. The V segment lost 5 bases and the J segment 6 bases; nucleotides outside the gene matches: 8. The CDR3 is made up of 17 amino acids.

This clonotype was counted ten times or more. The chain joins TRBV12-3 or TRBV12-4 to TRBJ2-5; weak D call: TRBD1 (5 bases). The CDR3 has 15 residues. V was trimmed by 3 bases and J by 1 base, leaving 12 bases between them. The CDR3 DNA follows: TGTGCCAGCAGTTTGTTTGCTGGGGCCCAAGAGACCCAGTACTTC. It codes for CASSLFAGAQETQYF.

CDR3 loop: CASSLTKNEDEKLFF. The CDR3 DNA follows: TGTGCCAGCAGCTTAACGAAAAATGAGGATGAAAAACTGTTTTTT. The rearrangement links TRBV7-9 to TRBJ1-4; unclear D gene. The CDR3 loop spans 15 amino acids. Germline V gives CDR1 SEHNR, CDR2 FQNEAQ (reference sequence). V lost 2 bases and J lost 6, with 13 bases in between.

The V call is TRBV6-5, the J call TRBJ2-4, with 9 bases that match TRBD2. V shed 5 bases and J 1 base; nucleotides not matched to a gene: 3. This CDR3 comprises 15 residues. Looked up from germline, CDR1 is MNHEY and CDR2 is SVGAGI. CDR3 sequence (DNA): TGTGCCAGCAGTCGGAGCGGGGGGGCCAAAAACATTCAGTACTTC. Translation: CASSRSGGAKNIQYF.

This chain links TRBV15 with TRBJ2-7, with TRBD1 as a possible D gene (5 bases). There are 16 residues in the CDR3. With 0 bases removed from V and 2 bases from J, the gap between germline ends came to 14 bases. Per the germline V gene, CDR1 is LNHNV and CDR2 is YYDKDF (reference sequence). CDR3 sequence reads: CATSRDGQGHPYEQYF. For the CDR3, the DNA is TGTGCCACCAGCAGAGATGGCCAGGGCCACCCCTACGAGCAGTACTTC.

The J gene is TRBJ2-7, the V gene TRBV20-1; possibly TRBD1 for D (6 bases). Germline-derived CDR1 and CDR2 are DFQATT and SNEGSKA (reference sequence). The CDR3 runs to 14 residues. V gave up 3 bases and J gave up 2 bases, with 14 bases separating them. The CDR3 protein is CSASLLTGTYEQYV. The CDR3, as DNA: TGCAGTGCTAGTTTGTTGACAGGAACCTACGAGCAGTACGTC.

There are a few counts of this clonotype. This sequence joins TRBV2 and TRBJ2-7; perhaps TRBD1 as D (6 bases). CDR3 length equals 16 residues. Germline CDR1 is SNHLY and CDR2 is FYNNEI. V lost 6 bases and J 4 bases, leaving 22 bases between the germline ends. The CDR3 loop reads CASRGSRWGTIYEQYV. The CDR3, as DNA: TGTGCCAGCAGGGGCTCGAGGTGGGGGACAATTTACGAGCAGTACGTC.

This clonotype has a count of ten or more. CDR3 DNA: TGTGCCAGCAGACCCTTACCGGGACAGAACACCGGGGAGCTGTTTTTT. Protein product: CASRPLPGQNTGELFF. This rearrangement joins TRBV11-1 to TRBJ2-2, with D possibly matching TRBD1 (6 bases). The CDR3 loop spans 16 amino acids. V shed 6 bases and J shed 1 base, with 15 bases lying between them. CDR1 is SGHAT, CDR2 FQDESV, per germline (reference sequence).